This T cell receptor beta chain was sequenced in a study of blood T cell repertoires in COVID-19 (dated by TCRdb to 2018 to 2020). In terms of the full investigation: Samples from collaborators originated in the United States, Italy and Spain and spanned both the acute and convalescent phases of COVID-19. The prospective study material was composed of cDNA or gDNA derived from T cells, B-cell-depleted T cells, or PBMCs. Subjects who had been exposed to COVID-19, were actively infected with it, or had recovered from it provided the deeply sampled blood TCRbeta repertoires that made up the dataset. The repertoires were released in a freely available public database meant as a resource for research on the immune response to SARS-CoV-2. Samples came from the ongoing ImmuneRACE study (first 160 participants) plus 1,254 subjects from 6 global collaborators. The sample metadata nearly always contained a de-identified subject ID, COVID-19 status, age in years and sex. Where available, HLA class I and class II types were obtained from metadata supplied by the sample provider rather than from assay-based typing.

This clone was detected a few times. The clone's antigen remains unknown. Base qualities are not recorded, but no much larger clone differs from it by a single base. Each collaborating institution followed its own protocols to collect whole blood in K2EDTA tubes. For TCRbeta analysis, collaborators shipped samples in one of three forms: frozen whole blood, isolated PBMCs, or DNA extracted from either of those sample types. V is trimmed back by 4 bases and J by 3 bases, and the junction contains 9 bases that no gene match accounts for. According to the germline V gene, CDR1 reads ENHRY and CDR2 reads SYGVKD. The CDR3, from cysteine to phenylalanine, totals 16 residues. The DNA shown is the 48-base CDR3, in frame from base 1. Paper-wide results and their limitations: How much clinical and demographic metadata was included differed by source and by participant, and the metadata was provided uncurated.

TCRbeta CDR3 regions were amplified from genomic DNA using the immunoSEQ Assay, a bias-controlled multiplex PCR. The published analysis was carried out like this. Within the assay, amplification of reference gene primers was used to estimate how many nucleated cells each sample contained. Sequence reads were collapsed and filtered to measure the absolute abundance of every unique TCRbeta CDR3 rearrangement. For each sample, productive Simpson clonality was calculated as the square root of Simpson's diversity index over productive rearrangements. This is the immuneACCESS table as TCRdb keeps it, with only in-frame sequences that have V and J called. A part of the clones is gone; compared with another copy, unresolved V genes explain less than half, and the rest is unexplained. V, J and clone size were drawn from that table, and D and trimming were deduced from the DNA. Here the sample has 65,000 to 95,000 clones; around 80% occur a single time. 12% of the sample goes to the ten largest clones.

The receptor was isolated from a woman aged 35 to 49 with active or convalescent COVID-19. Recombination linked TRBV10-3 to TRBJ2-7; 10 bases in between match TRBD2. Specimen: peripheral blood. The bases read TGTGCCATCAGTGGTCTTCAAGCGGGAGGGAGCTACGAGCAGTACTTC. Its coded protein is CAISGLQAGGSYEQYF.